The clone carrying this T cell receptor (beta chain) was picked up a small number of times. Its antigen is currently unknown. The CDR3 extends over 12 amino acids. Germline-derived CDR1 and CDR2 are LGHNA and YNFKEQ. V lost 9 bases, J lost 4 bases, and 12 bases lay in between. The sample belongs to a study of CD8 T cells in ankylosing spondylitis. MiXCR, run by TCRdb on the 5' RACE reads, gives a single entry per CDR3 protein. The sample lists 750,000 to 850,000 distinct CDR3 sequences, over 9.5% occurring once. Study-wide results and limits: A motif in TCR beta, a set of roughly eight highly homologous variants, appeared characteristic of ankylosing spondylitis blood.

Sequenced material: blood, either unsorted or a sorted T cell fraction (not recorded which). This clonotype originated in a male donor with ankylosing spondylitis. The chain is built from TRBV4-2 and TRBJ1-2; no firm D call. The CDR3 protein is CASGLGVYGYTF. CDR3 in DNA: TGTGCCAGTGGTCTCGGGGTCTATGGCTACACCTTC.